This T cell receptor (beta chain) appears in the sequencing data of a study of cytomegalovirus exposure and HLA in healthy donors. Assay used: immunoSEQ multiplex PCR; TCRdb lists only in-frame clones, some missing. The data show 150,000 to 200,000 clones, just under 85% seen once. Separation from the approximately 720-subject first cohort characterized the approximately 130-subject validation cohort, to which the donors belonged. The study, taken as a whole, reports: Investigators reported 150 to 200 TCR beta chains as tied to cytomegalovirus. TCR sequences were mostly rare, though some public TCRs occurred in many donors.

To note about this clone: Its antigen is unidentified.

Sample: PBMCs. This receptor was identified in a man aged 25 to 40 in good health and CMV-seropositive.

CDR3 nucleotide sequence: TGTGCCAGCAGTGAAGCTCCGGGAGCTGGAAACACCATATATTTT. Translated: CASSEAPGAGNTIYF. This chain links TRBV6-1 with TRBJ1-3; D unclear. The V end was cut by 0 bases, the J end by 2 bases, with 8 bases between. CDR1 and CDR2 from the germline V gene are MNHNS and SASEGT. This CDR3 is 15 amino acids long.